This TCR beta chain was retrieved from a study of cytomegalovirus exposure and HLA in healthy donors. Turning to the study itself: The 120 or so validation repertoires used a platform that matched the one used for the 600 to 700 first-cohort repertoires, as a later analysis reported. The study's findings and limits: The classifier reportedly diagnosed cytomegalovirus status with high sensitivity and specificity.

This table comes from immunoSEQ multiplex PCR, and its TCRdb copy is limited to in-frame clones, with some not included. The sample includes some 140,000 clones, 86% of them seen just once. V lost 4 bases, J lost 4 bases, and 11 bases lay in between. CDR3 length: 14 residues. Germline lookup yields CDR1 LNHDA and CDR2 SQIVND (reference sequence). A note on this clone: Its antigen is unidentified.

The chain carries TRBV19 and TRBJ1-3, with D tentatively TRBD1 (6 bases). Sequences were obtained from PBMCs. This sequence originates from a man younger than 30 in good health and CMV-seronegative. The CDR3 coding sequence is TGTGCCAGTAGTACTACAGGGTTCGGAAACACCATATATTTT. Translating it yields CASSTTGFGNTIYF.